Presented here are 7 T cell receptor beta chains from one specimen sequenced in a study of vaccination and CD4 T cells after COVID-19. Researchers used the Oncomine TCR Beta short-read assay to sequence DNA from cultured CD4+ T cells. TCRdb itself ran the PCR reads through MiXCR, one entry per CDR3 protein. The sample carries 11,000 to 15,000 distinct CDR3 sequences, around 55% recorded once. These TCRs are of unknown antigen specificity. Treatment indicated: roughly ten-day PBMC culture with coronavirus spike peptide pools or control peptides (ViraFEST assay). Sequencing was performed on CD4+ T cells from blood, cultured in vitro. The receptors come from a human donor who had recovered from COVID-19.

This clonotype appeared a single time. The DNA for the CDR3 is TGTGCCAGCAGCTGGGTTACAGGGGGCCGAAACGAGCAGTACTTC. It yields the protein CASSWVTGGRNEQYF. The V and J genes are TRBV7-8 and TRBJ2-7; 9 bases fit TRBD1. V trimming: 4 bases; J trimming: 5 bases; junction bases outside the gene matches: 9. Germline CDR1 is SGHVS and CDR2 is FQNEAQ. This CDR3 contains 15 residues.

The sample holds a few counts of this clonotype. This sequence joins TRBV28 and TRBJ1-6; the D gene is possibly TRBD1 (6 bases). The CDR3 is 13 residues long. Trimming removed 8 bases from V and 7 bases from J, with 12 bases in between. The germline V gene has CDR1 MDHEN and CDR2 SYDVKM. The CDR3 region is CASLDRWNSPLHF. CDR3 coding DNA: TGTGCCAGCCTAGACAGGTGGAATTCACCCCTCCACTTT. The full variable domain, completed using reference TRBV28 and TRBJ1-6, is DVKVTQSSRYLVKRTGEKVFLECVQDMDHENMFWYRQDPGLGLRLIYFSYDVKMKEKGDIPEGYSVSREKKERFSLILESASTNQTSMYLCASLDRWNSPLHFGNGTRLTVT.

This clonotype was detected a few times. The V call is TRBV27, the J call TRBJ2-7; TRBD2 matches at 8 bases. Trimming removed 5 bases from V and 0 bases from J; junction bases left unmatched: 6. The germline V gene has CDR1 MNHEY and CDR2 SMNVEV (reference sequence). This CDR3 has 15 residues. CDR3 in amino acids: CASSPLAATSYEQYF. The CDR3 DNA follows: TGTGCCAGCAGTCCACTAGCGGCTACCTCCTACGAGCAGTACTTC.

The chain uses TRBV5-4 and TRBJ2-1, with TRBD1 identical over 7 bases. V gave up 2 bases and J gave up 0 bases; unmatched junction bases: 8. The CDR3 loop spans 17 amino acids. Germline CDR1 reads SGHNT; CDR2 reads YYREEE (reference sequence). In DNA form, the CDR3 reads TGTGCCAGCAGCTTCGGCCTGGACAGGAACTCCTACAATGAGCAGTTCTTC. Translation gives CASSFGLDRNSYNEQFF.

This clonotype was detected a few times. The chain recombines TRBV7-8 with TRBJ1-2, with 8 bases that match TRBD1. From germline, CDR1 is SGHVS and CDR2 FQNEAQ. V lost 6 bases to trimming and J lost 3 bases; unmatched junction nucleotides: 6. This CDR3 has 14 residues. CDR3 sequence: CASSSGGMHYGYTF. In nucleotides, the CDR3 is TGTGCCAGCAGTTCAGGGGGCATGCACTATGGCTACACCTTC.

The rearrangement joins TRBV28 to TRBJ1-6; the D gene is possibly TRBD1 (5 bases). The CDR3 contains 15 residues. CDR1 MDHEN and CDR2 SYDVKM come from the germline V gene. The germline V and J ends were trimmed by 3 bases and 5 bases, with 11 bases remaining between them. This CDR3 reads CASSFQGINNSPLHF. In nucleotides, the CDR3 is TGTGCCAGCAGTTTTCAGGGAATTAATAATTCACCCCTCCACTTT.

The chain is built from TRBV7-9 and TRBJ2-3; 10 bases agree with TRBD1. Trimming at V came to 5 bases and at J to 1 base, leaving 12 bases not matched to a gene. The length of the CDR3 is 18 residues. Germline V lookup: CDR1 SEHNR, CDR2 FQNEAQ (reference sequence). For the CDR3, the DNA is TGTGCCAGCAGCCCCGACACCTTCGACAGGGGGCGCACAGATACGCAGTATTTT. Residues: CASSPDTFDRGRTDTQYF.